This T cell receptor beta chain was identified in a study of beta chain features in type 1 diabetes. This clone has only a few counts. Its target is not known. Study-wide points: Naive, central memory and Treg TCRB repertoires seemed to resemble each other more closely in patients than they did in healthy donors. For type 1 diabetes patients, VDJ junctions showed fewer insertions and more deletions. Small HLA sub-analyses could not settle whether HLA shapes TCRB rearrangement. Moderately but significantly shorter TCRB CDR3s were found in Type 1 diabetes patients in all four CD4+ subsets.

The study reverse transcribed the entire isolated RNA, so it sequenced expressed TCRB transcripts. Data came from immunoSEQ multiplex PCR; TCRdb stores just in-frame clones and leaves some out. The sample holds around 430,000 clones, roughly 30% seen once. The CDR3 runs 16 residues. The V and J ends lost 6 bases and 2 bases respectively, with 17 bases between them. The germline CDR1 and CDR2 sequences are MGHRA and YSYEKL. The TCR originated in a man aged 18 to 29 in good health. The rearrangement joins TRBV4-1 to TRBJ2-1; D might be TRBD1 or TRBD2, each matching 6 bases. The material sequenced was naive CD4+ T cells from blood. The CDR3 sequence is CASRGGPAGTYNEQFF. The CDR3, as DNA: TGCGCCAGCAGAGGGGGACCAGCGGGTACCTACAATGAGCAGTTCTTC.